This entry lists 24 T cell receptor beta chains sequenced from one sample in a study of T cell responses to AZD1222 COVID-19 vaccine (dated by TCRdb to the early 2020s). Receptor amplification or capture employed the immunoSEQ multiplex PCR assay. TCRdb limited this immuneACCESS table to in-frame rearrangements with V and J called. A share of clones is missing; checked studies link under half to unresolved V genes, and the rest is unexplained. The sample yields roughly 200,000 clones; roughly nine tenths were counted once. The top ten clonotypes cover 3.4% of the sample. Per the publication, the time point label means: about 28 days (+/-7) after the second vaccine dose. The sample consisted of peripheral blood, taken 28 days after the second AZD1222 dose. These receptor sequences come from an adult who received the AZD1222 COVID-19 vaccine.

V and J are TRBV4-2 and TRBJ1-5, with D tentatively TRBD1 (5 bases). Germline V gene data show CDR1 as LGHNA and CDR2 as YNFKEQ. CDR3 size: 17 residues. V dropped 0 bases and J dropped 7 bases, with 19 bases sitting between them. The CDR3 coding sequence is TGTGCCAGCAGCCAAGATTTTAGGCAGGGCCTGGGCCAGCCCCAGCATTTT. It encodes CASSQDFRQGLGQPQHF.

V usage is TRBV28 and J usage is TRBJ1-4; D unclear. Germline V gene data show CDR1 as MDHEN and CDR2 as SYDVKM. The CDR3 spans 16 residues. V shed 5 bases and J shed 2 bases, with 15 bases lying between them. CDR3 protein: CASSVAGSSTNEKLFF. CDR3 DNA sequence: TGTGCCAGCAGTGTGGCCGGGTCCTCCACTAATGAAAAACTGTTTTTT.

The chain uses TRBV11-2 and TRBJ2-1; 8 nucleotides align to TRBD1. The junction had 8 bases not matched to a gene; V was cut back by 4 bases and J by 6 bases. CDR1 is SGHAT and CDR2 is FQNNGV in the germline V gene. This CDR3 comprises 15 residues. The CDR3 coding sequence is TGTGCCAGCAGCTACACTCGGACAGGGATCAATGAGCAGTTCTTC. This translates into CASSYTRTGINEQFF.

The chain has TRBV25-1 and TRBJ2-1, with 7 nucleotides matching TRBD2. The J segment lost 0 bases and the V segment lost 4 bases, leaving 3 bases of the junction unmatched. CDR3 size: 15 residues. The germline V gene has CDR1 MGHDK and CDR2 SYGVNS. CDR3 in amino acids: CASSGAGSSYNEQFF. The CDR3 bases are TGTGCCAGCAGTGGAGCGGGATCCTCCTACAATGAGCAGTTCTTC.

The chain joins TRBV2 to TRBJ2-7; a weak D match, TRBD1 (6 bases). This CDR3 spans 15 amino acids. The ends were cut back, 6 bases at V and 3 bases at J, with 18 bases in the middle. Germline V gene sequence: CDR1 SNHLY, CDR2 FYNNEI. CDR3: CASSDTRIGGYEQYF. The CDR3 DNA follows: TGTGCCAGCAGCGATACTAGAATAGGGGGCTACGAGCAGTACTTC.

This clone was observed once. The gene calls are TRBV4-1 and TRBJ2-1; D tentatively reads TRBD1 or TRBD2 (5 bases each). The CDR3 loop spans 15 amino acids. Germline loops: CDR1 MGHRA, CDR2 YSYEKL. V lost 0 bases to trimming and J lost 0 bases, with 6 bases between them. The CDR3 is CASSQDGASYNEQFF. Here the CDR3 DNA reads TGCGCCAGCAGCCAAGACGGGGCCTCCTACAATGAGCAGTTCTTC.

The chain uses TRBV18 and TRBJ2-7; either TRBD1 or TRBD2 may supply D (5 bases each). The CDR3 totals 14 residues. Per germline, CDR1 KGHSH and CDR2 LQKENI. V was trimmed by 1 base and J by 0 bases, leaving 7 bases between them. CDR3 in DNA: TGTGCCAGCTCACCACAGGGGACCTCCTACGAGCAGTACTTC. Translated, it gives CASSPQGTSYEQYF.

The chain recombines TRBV7-3 with TRBJ2-1; TRBD2 matches at 14 bases. The trim removed 3 bases at V and 2 bases at J, leaving 9 bases unmatched. Germline values: CDR1 SGHTA, CDR2 FQGTGA. CDR3 length: 19 residues. The CDR3 nucleotides are TGTGCCAGCAGCTTGACCGGGACTAGCGGGAGAGGGGCCTACAATGAGCAGTTCTTC. Translated: CASSLTGTSGRGAYNEQFF.

CDR3 in DNA: TGTGCCAGCAGCCCGACTAGCGGGGGCTCTGTCAATGAGCAGTTCTTC. The encoded protein is CASSPTSGGSVNEQFF. The gene calls are TRBV7-9 and TRBJ2-1, with 12 bases fitting TRBD2. V was pared by 5 bases and J by 6 bases, with 8 bases of the junction left unmatched. The CDR3 consists of 16 residues. Looked up from germline, CDR1 is SEHNR and CDR2 is FQNEAQ (reference sequence).

The rearrangement joins TRBV10-3 to TRBJ1-1, with D hard to call. Germline CDR1 reads ENHRY; CDR2 reads SYGVKD. The V end lost 0 bases, the J end lost 2 bases, and 13 bases lay between the germline ends. The CDR3 is made up of 16 amino acids. CDR3 nucleotide sequence: TGTGCCATCAGTGAGTCCTCAGGAATAATTAACACTGAAGCTTTCTTT. Protein sequence: CAISESSGIINTEAFF.

The chain is built from TRBV7-3 and TRBJ2-3; no clear D gene. CDR3 length: 14 amino acids. Germline V gene data show CDR1 as SGHTA and CDR2 as FQGTGA. The V and J ends lost 0 bases and 0 bases respectively, with 4 bases between them. CDR3 protein: CASSLTTSTDTQYF. CDR3 nucleotide sequence: TGTGCCAGCAGCTTAACGACTAGCACAGATACGCAGTATTTT.

The chain is built from TRBV4-1 and TRBJ2-7, with no clear D. Germline assignment: CDR1 MGHRA and CDR2 YSYEKL. The length of the CDR3 is 14 residues. The germline V and J ends were trimmed by 8 bases and 1 base, with 15 bases remaining between them. The CDR3 nucleotides read TGCGCCAGCTCCTATGAAAGCTTGTCCTACGAGCAGTACTTC. Amino acids: CASSYESLSYEQYF.

This chain uses TRBV5-5 with TRBJ1-2, with TRBD1 identical over 7 bases. The ends lost 6 bases at V and 4 bases at J; junction bases unmatched: 9. This CDR3 region has 14 residues. The germline CDR1 and CDR2 sequences are SGHKS and YYEKEE (reference sequence). The CDR3 loop reads CASNPDRVAYGYTF. CDR3 DNA: TGTGCCAGCAACCCCGACAGGGTCGCCTATGGCTACACCTTC.

V and J are TRBV28 and TRBJ2-1, with 7 bases lining up with TRBD2. Germline V gene sequence: CDR1 MDHEN, CDR2 SYDVKM. The junction had 13 bases not matched to a gene; V was cut back by 6 bases and J by 2 bases. The CDR3 runs to 17 residues. CDR3 nucleotides: TGTGCCAGCAGCACCATTTGGGCGGGAGTTACCTACAATGAGCAGTTCTTC. Its translation is CASSTIWAGVTYNEQFF. The full variable domain, rest sourced from reference TRBV28 and TRBJ2-1, is DVKVTQSSRYLVKRTGEKVFLECVQDMDHENMFWYRQDPGLGLRLIYFSYDVKMKEKGDIPEGYSVSREKKERFSLILESASTNQTSMYLCASSTIWAGVTYNEQFFGPGTRLTVL.

J is TRBJ2-1 and V is TRBV27; tentatively, D is TRBD1 (5 bases). Germline CDR1 MNHEY, CDR2 SMNVEV (reference sequence). Trimming left V 7 bases short and J 2 bases short, with 12 bases between. The CDR3 runs 14 residues. CDR3 sequence: CASKPRVAYNEQFF. The DNA for the CDR3 is TGTGCCAGCAAACCCAGGGTCGCCTACAATGAGCAGTTCTTC.

The chain recombines TRBV6-5 with TRBJ2-1; D uncertain. The CDR3 runs 13 residues. The V and J ends lost 4 bases and 4 bases respectively, with 8 bases between them. Per the germline V gene, CDR1 is MNHEY and CDR2 is SVGAGI. This chain's CDR3 is CASSFDHYNEQFF. In DNA, the CDR3 is TGTGCCAGCAGTTTCGACCATTACAATGAGCAGTTCTTC.

CDR3 residues: CASRDRPLRGEQFF. The CDR3 bases are TGTGCCAGCAGGGACAGGCCGCTCCGGGGTGAGCAGTTCTTC. The chain links TRBV6-5 to TRBJ2-1, with 7 nucleotides matching TRBD1. With 6 bases clipped from V and 9 bases from J, the junction kept 11 bases outside the gene matches. The CDR3 is made up of 14 amino acids. Per germline, CDR1 MNHEY and CDR2 SVGAGI.

J is TRBJ1-3 and V is TRBV19; 7 bases align to TRBD1. Germline trimming cut 3 bases from V and 3 bases from J; bases unmatched to any gene: 5. Germline V lookup: CDR1 LNHDA, CDR2 SQIVND (reference sequence). The CDR3 is 15 amino acids. The CDR3 coding sequence is TGTGCCAGTAGTATTGTTACAGGGGTTGGAAACACCATATATTTT. As protein: CASSIVTGVGNTIYF.

The chain carries TRBV19 and TRBJ2-7, with D perhaps matching TRBD1 or TRBD2 (5 bases each). The length of the CDR3 is 15 residues. V was clipped by 4 bases and J by 2 bases, with 15 bases between them. Per the germline V gene, CDR1 is LNHDA and CDR2 is SQIVND (reference sequence). Here the CDR3 reads CASSNGAAPTYEQYF. The CDR3 nucleotides read TGTGCCAGTAGTAACGGGGCAGCCCCAACCTACGAGCAGTACTTC.

The chain uses TRBV30 and TRBJ2-7, with D possibly TRBD2 on 6 matching bases. V lost 3 bases and J 2 bases, leaving 20 bases between the germline ends. From germline, CDR1 is GTSNPN and CDR2 SVGIG (reference sequence). The CDR3 has 16 residues. The CDR3 region is CAWRPGGGGRTYEQYF. The DNA of the CDR3 is TGTGCCTGGAGACCTGGTGGTGGGGGGAGGACCTACGAGCAGTACTTC.

Note on this clone: Its ends do not fully match the called genes, so a read error is possible. The chain uses TRBV18 and TRBJ2-4; D remains unclear. Per germline, CDR1 KGHSH and CDR2 LQKENI. The CDR3 length is 13 residues. CDR3: CASSPLAKNIQYF. As DNA, the CDR3 is TGTGCCAGCTCCCCACTAGCCAAAAACATTCAGTACTTC.

The V gene is TRBV15, the J gene TRBJ1-2; 7 bases agree with TRBD1. The germline V gene encodes CDR1 LNHNV and CDR2 YYDKDF (reference sequence). The ends lost 5 bases at V and 2 bases at J; junction bases unmatched: 11. The CDR3 runs 16 residues. CDR3 in DNA: TGTGCCACCAGCGGACCCGGGACAGAAGAAAACTATGGCTACACCTTC. Protein: CATSGPGTEENYGYTF. The full variable domain, completed using reference TRBV15 and TRBJ1-2, is DAMVIQNPRYQVTQFGKPVTLSCSQTLNHNVMYWYQQKSSQAPKLLFHYYDKDFNNEADTPDNFQSRRPNTSFCFLDIRSPGLGDTAMYLCATSGPGTEENYGYTFGSGTRLTVV.

V and J are TRBV6-5 and TRBJ1-4, with TRBD1 identical over 9 bases. The ends lost 5 bases at V and 6 bases at J; junction bases unmatched: 7. CDR1 and CDR2 from the germline V gene are MNHEY and SVGAGI. This CDR3 comprises 15 residues. The chain's CDR3 is CASSSPTGGYEKLFF. Written as DNA, the CDR3 is TGTGCCAGCAGTAGTCCGACAGGGGGATATGAAAAACTGTTTTTT.

The rearrangement links TRBV7-3 to TRBJ1-6, with D unresolved. The length of the CDR3 is 13 residues. The germline CDR1 and CDR2 sequences are SGHTA and FQGTGA. The V end lost 2 bases, the J end lost 7 bases, and 6 bases lay between the germline ends. CDR3 in amino acids: CASSLLGNSPLHF. For the CDR3, the DNA is TGTGCCAGCAGCTTATTGGGAAATTCACCCCTCCACTTT.